This TCR beta chain emerged from a study of blood T cells in healthy people across ages. Findings and limits, study-wide: Lack of knowledge of donor CMV status possibly confounded expanded clonotype changes.

This clonotype turned up a few times. The antigen remains undetermined. The V and J ends lost 0 bases and 1 base respectively, with 12 bases between them. The germline CDR1 and CDR2 sequences are LGHDT and YNNKEL (reference sequence). CDR3 length: 16 residues. For the second PCR, which ran for about 6 to 11 cycles, a sample-barcoded 5' primer and a J-beta primer mix were used. Each sample yielded at least 3 million CDR3-containing paired-end reads. In TCRdb, the 5' RACE reads were re-called with MiXCR into one record per CDR3 protein. This table has 1.5 million to 2 million distinct CDR3 sequences, about 39% appearing once.

Source material: blood. The chain links TRBV3-1 to TRBJ2-5; D is unresolved. This clonotype originated in a human donor in good health. The chain's CDR3 is CASSQDWPRAQETQYF. Written as DNA, the CDR3 is TGTGCCAGCAGCCAAGATTGGCCAAGGGCCCAAGAGACCCAGTACTTC.